A selection of T cell receptor beta chains follows, all from one sample in a study of blood T cell repertoires in COVID-19. This table comes from immunoSEQ multiplex PCR, and its TCRdb copy is limited to in-frame clones, with some not included. The sample includes approximately 110,000 clones, around 87% of them seen just once. The specimen sequenced was peripheral blood. The receptor set was obtained from a woman at least 80 years old with acute or convalescent COVID-19. Both conserved end residues are part of each CDR3.

CASSPRGQGVVSGANVLTF	TRBV7-8	TRBJ2-6
CASSYAGTANTGELFF	TRBV7-3	TRBJ2-2
CASSPGLVGELFF	TRBV2	TRBJ2-2
CASSYSAGAGDEQYF	TRBV6-6	TRBJ2-7
CASSQETAGRGSDTQYF	TRBV4-2	TRBJ2-3
CASSLVLADTGELFF	TRBV13	TRBJ2-2
CASSQDGTGYGYTF	TRBV4-3	TRBJ1-2
CASRSGRVPGTEAFF	TRBV25-1	TRBJ1-1
CASSPGTYDTQYF	TRBV4-1	TRBJ2-3
CASAWVRDSHQPQHF	TRBV27	TRBJ1-5
CASIPLRRGSTDTQYF	TRBV6-4	TRBJ2-3